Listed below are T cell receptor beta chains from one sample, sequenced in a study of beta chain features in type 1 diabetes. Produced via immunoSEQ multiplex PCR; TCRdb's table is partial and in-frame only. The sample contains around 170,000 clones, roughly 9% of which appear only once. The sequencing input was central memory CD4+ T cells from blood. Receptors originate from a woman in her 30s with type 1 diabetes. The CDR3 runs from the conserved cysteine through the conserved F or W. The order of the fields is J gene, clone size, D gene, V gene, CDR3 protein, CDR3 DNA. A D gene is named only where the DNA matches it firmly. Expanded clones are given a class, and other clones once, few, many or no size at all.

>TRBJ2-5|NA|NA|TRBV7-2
CASSFGGFQETQYF
TGTGCCAGCAGCTTTGGCGGATTCCAAGAGACCCAGTACTTC
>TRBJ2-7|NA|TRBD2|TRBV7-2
CASSPLTSAGGEQYF
TGTGCCAGCAGCCCACTGACTAGCGCCGGGGGCGAGCAGTACTTC
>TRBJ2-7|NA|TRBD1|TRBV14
CASSPTGTHYEQYF
TGTGCCAGCAGCCCGACAGGGACCCACTACGAGCAGTACTTC
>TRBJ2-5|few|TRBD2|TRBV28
CASRNQAGGLQETQYF
TGTGCCAGCAGGAATCAAGCGGGAGGCCTTCAAGAGACCCAGTACTTC
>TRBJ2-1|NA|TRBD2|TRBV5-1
CASSTSGSSYNEQFF
TGCGCCAGCAGCACAAGCGGGAGCTCCTACAATGAGCAGTTCTTC
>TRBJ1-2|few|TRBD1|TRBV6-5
CACLEAGGGGYTF
TGTGCCTGCCTCGAGGCAGGGGGAGGTGGCTACACCTTC
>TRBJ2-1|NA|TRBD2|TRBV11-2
CASSFTSGIGGDEQFF
TGTGCCAGCAGCTTTACTAGCGGGATTGGGGGCGATGAGCAGTTCTTC
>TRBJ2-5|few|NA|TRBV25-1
CASSTLGGTQYF
TGTGCCAGCAGCACCCTGGGGGGGACCCAGTACTTC
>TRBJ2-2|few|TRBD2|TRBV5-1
CASSSGLAGFTGELFF
TGCGCCAGCAGCTCGGGACTAGCGGGTTTCACCGGGGAGCTGTTTTTT
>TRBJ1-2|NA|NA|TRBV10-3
CAISAGQGSYGYTF
TGTGCCATCAGTGCGGGACAAGGGTCCTATGGCTACACCTTC
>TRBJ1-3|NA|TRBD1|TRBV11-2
CASSLRQGAGNTIYF
TGTGCCAGCAGCCTCAGACAGGGGGCTGGAAACACCATATATTTT
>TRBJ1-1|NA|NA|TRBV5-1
CASTPGRGGFAEAFF
TGCGCCAGCACACCTGGAAGGGGAGGGTTTGCTGAAGCTTTCTTT
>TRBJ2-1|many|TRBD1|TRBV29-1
CSALEGGIYNEQFF
TGCAGCGCTCTCGAAGGGGGCATCTACAATGAGCAGTTCTTC
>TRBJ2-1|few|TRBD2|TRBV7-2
CASSFLAGEGYNEQFF
TGTGCCAGCAGCTTCCTAGCGGGAGAGGGTTACAATGAGCAGTTCTTC
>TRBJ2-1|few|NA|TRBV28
CASTGAPYNEQFF
TGTGCCAGCACGGGAGCACCATACAATGAGCAGTTCTTC
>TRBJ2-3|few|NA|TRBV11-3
CASRGRTSTDTQYF
TGTGCCAGCAGAGGACGGACTAGCACAGATACGCAGTATTTT